The 21 T cell receptor beta chains listed next were all sequenced from one sample in a study of control samples from healthy donors and cancer patients. Sequencing was performed with immunoSEQ multiplex PCR; in TCRdb, only in-frame clones are kept and a portion is missing. The table records 80,000 to 100,000 clones, about 86% of them present only once. The sample comprised blood. All receptors derive from a man younger than 40 in good health.

The J gene is TRBJ1-2, the V gene TRBV3-1 (or the pseudogene TRBV3-2), with 7 bases lining up with TRBD1. The junction had 9 bases not matched to a gene; V was cut back by 1 base and J by 7 bases. Germline V gene data show CDR1 as LGHDT and CDR2 as YNNKEL (reference sequence). This CDR3 is built from 15 residues. CDR3 DNA: TGTGCCAGCAGCCAAGGGGCAGGGGGTTATGGTGGCTACACCTTC. It encodes CASSQGAGGYGGYTF.

The rearrangement joins TRBV3-1 (or the pseudogene TRBV3-2) to TRBJ2-3, with 8 bases that match TRBD2. Germline V gene sequence: CDR1 LGHDT, CDR2 YNNKEL (reference sequence). Unmatched junction bases numbered 20, after V lost 6 bases and J lost 0 bases. The CDR3 consists of 20 residues. The CDR3 DNA is TGTGCCAGCAGTCCCAGCCCACTAGCGGATAAAGAATCTAGCACAGATACGCAGTATTTT. Protein product: CASSPSPLADKESSTDTQYF.

The J gene is TRBJ2-1, the V gene TRBV7-3, with 12 positions matching TRBD2. The CDR3 consists of 16 residues. From germline, CDR1 is SGHTA and CDR2 FQGTGA. The junction had 5 bases not matched to a gene; V was cut back by 5 bases and J by 3 bases. The CDR3, as DNA: TGTGCCAGCAGCCTTCTGACTAGCGGGAGCTACAATGAGCAGTTCTTC. Its translation: CASSLLTSGSYNEQFF.

This chain links TRBV11-3 with TRBJ2-3; D is unresolved. Trimming removed 1 base from V and 5 bases from J, with 4 bases in between. The CDR3 runs to 12 residues. The germline CDR1 and CDR2 sequences are SGHNT and YENEEA. The CDR3, as DNA: TGTGCCAGCAGCTTAGGGCAAGATACGCAGTATTTT. As protein: CASSLGQDTQYF.

This clone occurred a few times. The rearrangement joins TRBV18 to TRBJ1-5, with D perhaps matching TRBD1 (5 bases). The CDR3 is 15 amino acids. Germline CDR1 reads KGHSH; CDR2 reads LQKENI. Between the trimmed V and J ends, which lost 3 bases and 4 bases, there was a span of 13 bases. In nucleotides, the CDR3 is TGTGCCAGCTCACCTTGGGGGGGAAGGAATCAGCCCCAGCATTTT. It is translated as CASSPWGGRNQPQHF.

The rearrangement uses TRBV27 and TRBJ2-7; TRBD2 might be the D (6 bases). Trimming removed 6 bases from V and 0 bases from J, with 18 bases in between. This CDR3 has 16 residues. From germline, CDR1 is MNHEY and CDR2 SMNVEV (reference sequence). The CDR3 nucleotides read TGTGCCAGCAGCAGAAAGGAGGGCTATTACTCCTACGAGCAGTACTTC. Amino acids: CASSRKEGYYSYEQYF.

The rearrangement links TRBV7-9 to TRBJ2-5; tentatively, D is TRBD1 (5 bases). In germline, CDR1 is SEHNR, CDR2 FQNEAQ (reference sequence). The V end was cut by 5 bases, the J end by 4 bases, with 8 bases between. The CDR3 covers 12 residues. The CDR3 protein is CASSLGAETQYF. CDR3 nucleotides: TGTGCCAGCAGCCTAGGGGCAGAGACCCAGTACTTC.

This chain joins TRBV29-1 and TRBJ2-3, with D uncertain. This CDR3 is built from 13 residues. From germline, CDR1 is SQVTM and CDR2 ANQGSEA. Between the trimmed V and J ends, which lost 3 bases and 6 bases, there was a span of 13 bases. This CDR3 reads CSVESSPGDTQYF. The CDR3 bases are TGCAGCGTTGAGTCCTCTCCCGGGGATACGCAGTATTTT.

As concerns this clone: Other DNA sequences in the same sample also yield this CDR3. This chain links TRBV6-6 with TRBJ2-7; no firm D call. Between the trimmed V and J ends, which lost 0 bases and 6 bases, there was a span of 9 bases. The CDR3 covers 13 residues. The V gene's germline CDR1 is MNHNY and CDR2 SVGAGI (reference sequence). The CDR3 spells CASSYSGVGEQYF. CDR3 DNA: TGTGCCAGCAGTTACTCCGGCGTGGGCGAGCAGTACTTC.

The rearrangement joins TRBV7-3 to TRBJ1-1; no clear D. Trimming cost V 0 bases and J 0 bases, with 8 bases left between them. CDR3 length equals 15 residues. Germline V gene data show CDR1 as SGHTA and CDR2 as FQGTGA. CDR3 nucleotides: TGTGCCAGCAGCTTAACGTCAGGACTGAACACTGAAGCTTTCTTT. It translates to CASSLTSGLNTEAFF. Together with reference TRBV7-3 and TRBJ1-1, the CDR3 gives the full variable domain: GAGVSQTPSNKVTEKGKYVELRCDPISGHTALYWYRQSLGQGPEFLIYFQGTGAADDSGLPNDRFFAVRPEGSVSTLKIQRTERGDSAVYLCASSLTSGLNTEAFFGQGTRLTVV.

This sequence joins TRBV28 and TRBJ1-5; 9 bases map to TRBD1. After removal of 5 bases from V and 5 bases from J, the junction contained 4 bases not matched to a gene. This CDR3 is 14 amino acids long. CDR1 is MDHEN, CDR2 SYDVKM, per germline. The CDR3 nucleotides read TGTGCCAGCAGTAATACAGGGGGCTATCAGCCCCAGCATTTT. Its protein product is CASSNTGGYQPQHF.

V and J are TRBV7-3 and TRBJ2-1; no clear D. Germline V gene data show CDR1 as SGHTA and CDR2 as FQGTGA. The CDR3 length is 14 residues. V gave up 5 bases and J gave up 6 bases, with 14 bases separating them. The CDR3 loop is CASSLTRQANEQFF. Here the CDR3 DNA reads TGTGCCAGCAGCCTCACGCGGCAGGCCAATGAGCAGTTCTTC.

The genes are TRBV18 and TRBJ1-5, with 7 positions matching TRBD1. The J segment lost 7 bases and the V segment lost 2 bases, leaving 11 bases of the junction unmatched. Germline assignment: CDR1 KGHSH and CDR2 LQKENI. The CDR3 has 16 residues. The CDR3 spells CASSPVGPGGLQPQHF. The DNA of the CDR3 is TGTGCCAGCTCACCAGTCGGCCCAGGGGGACTCCAGCCCCAGCATTTT.

The J gene is TRBJ2-1, the V gene TRBV5-4, with TRBD2 identical over 10 bases. CDR3 length: 16 amino acids. Germline-derived CDR1 and CDR2 are SGHNT and YYREEE (reference sequence). V lost 7 bases, J lost 8 bases, and 15 bases stayed unmatched. CDR3: CASSPRLAGVEDEQFF. CDR3 in DNA: TGTGCCAGCTCCCCCCGTCTAGCGGGAGTGGAAGATGAGCAGTTCTTC.

J is TRBJ2-1 and V is TRBV29-1; TRBD1 aligns across 10 bases. This CDR3 has 15 amino acids. The germline V gene has CDR1 SQVTM and CDR2 ANQGSEA. J gave up 1 base and V 5 bases, and 5 bases lay outside the gene matches. This CDR3 reads CSVLRQGASYNEQFF. Here the CDR3 DNA reads TGCAGCGTTCTCCGACAGGGGGCGTCCTACAATGAGCAGTTCTTC.

The table lists this clone with a few counts. This chain joins TRBV28 and TRBJ1-6; D unresolved. Germline-derived CDR1 and CDR2 are MDHEN and SYDVKM. The V gene lost 3 bases and the J gene lost 9 bases, with 12 bases spanning the gap. The CDR3 is 14 residues long. The CDR3 DNA reads as TGTGCCAGCAGTTTTGCATCCCCCGCTTCACCCCTCCACTTT. It yields the protein CASSFASPASPLHF. The full variable domain, completed using reference TRBV28 and TRBJ1-6, is DVKVTQSSRYLVKRTGEKVFLECVQDMDHENMFWYRQDPGLGLRLIYFSYDVKMKEKGDIPEGYSVSREKKERFSLILESASTNQTSMYLCASSFASPASPLHFGNGTRLTVT.

The chain carries TRBV27 and TRBJ2-7, with TRBD2 matching 13 bases. This CDR3 region has 14 residues. Trimming at V came to 5 bases and at J to 5 bases, leaving 3 bases not matched to a gene. Germline V lookup: CDR1 MNHEY, CDR2 SMNVEV (reference sequence). The CDR3 is CASSLGLAGDEQYF. The CDR3 nucleotides are TGTGCCAGCAGTCTCGGACTAGCGGGAGACGAGCAGTACTTC.

The V and J genes are TRBV7-3 and TRBJ2-1; 10 positions match TRBD2. Germline V gene sequence: CDR1 SGHTA, CDR2 FQGTGA. The CDR3 contains 16 residues. With V trimmed by 3 bases and J by 5 bases, 7 bases remained unmatched. The CDR3: CASSFLAGGHDNEQFF. DNA of the CDR3: TGTGCCAGCAGCTTCTTAGCGGGAGGTCATGACAATGAGCAGTTCTTC.

The J gene is TRBJ2-2, the V gene TRBV11-2, with D unresolved. The CDR3 covers 13 residues. Trimming removed 1 base from V and 6 bases from J, with 6 bases in between. In germline, CDR1 is SGHAT, CDR2 FQNNGV. The CDR3 nucleotides are TGTGCCAGCAGCTTAGTCCCCCCCGGGGAGCTGTTTTTT. Translated: CASSLVPPGELFF.

The V gene is TRBV18, the J gene TRBJ1-1, with D possibly TRBD1 on 6 matching bases. V lost 3 bases, J lost 5 bases, and 16 bases lay in between. This CDR3 spans 15 amino acids. Germline-derived CDR1 and CDR2 are KGHSH and LQKENI. The CDR3 DNA reads as TGTGCCAGCTCACCGAGGAGGGGGGCGAGAACTGAAGCTTTCTTT. Residues: CASSPRRGARTEAFF.

The chain recombines TRBV7-3 with TRBJ2-1; tentative D call: TRBD1 (6 bases). This CDR3 is 14 amino acids long. Germline assignment: CDR1 SGHTA and CDR2 FQGTGA. The V gene lost 2 bases and the J gene lost 7 bases, with 12 bases spanning the gap. The CDR3 loop reads CASSLQGQQNEQFF. DNA for the CDR3: TGTGCCAGCAGCTTACAAGGACAGCAAAATGAGCAGTTCTTC.